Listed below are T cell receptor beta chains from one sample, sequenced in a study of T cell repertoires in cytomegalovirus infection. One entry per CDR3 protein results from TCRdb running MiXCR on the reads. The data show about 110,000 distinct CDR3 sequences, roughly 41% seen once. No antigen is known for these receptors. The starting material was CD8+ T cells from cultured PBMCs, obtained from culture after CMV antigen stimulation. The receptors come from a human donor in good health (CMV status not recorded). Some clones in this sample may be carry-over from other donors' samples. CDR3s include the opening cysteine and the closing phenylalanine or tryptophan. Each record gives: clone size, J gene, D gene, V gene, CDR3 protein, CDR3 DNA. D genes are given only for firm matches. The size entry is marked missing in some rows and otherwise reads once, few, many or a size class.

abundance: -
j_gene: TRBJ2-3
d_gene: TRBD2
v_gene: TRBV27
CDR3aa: CASSLTSGGSDTQYF
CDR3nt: TGTGCCAGCAGTTTAACAAGCGGGGGCTCAGATACGCAGTATTTT

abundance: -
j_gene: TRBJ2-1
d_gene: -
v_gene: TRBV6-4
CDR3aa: CASSDNPNEQFF
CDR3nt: TGTGCCAGCAGTGACAACCCCAATGAGCAGTTCTTC

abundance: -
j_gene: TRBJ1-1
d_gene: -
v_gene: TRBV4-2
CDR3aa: CASSQAGLGTEAFF
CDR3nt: TGTGCCAGCAGCCAAGCTGGTCTCGGGACTGAAGCTTTCTTT

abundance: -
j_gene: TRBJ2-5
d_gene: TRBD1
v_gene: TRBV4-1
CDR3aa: CASSQVGQGLETQYF
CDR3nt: TGTGCCAGCAGCCAAGTGGGACAGGGCCTGGAGACCCAGTACTTC

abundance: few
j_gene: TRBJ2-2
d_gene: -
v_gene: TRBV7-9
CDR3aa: CASSPSGGTGELFF
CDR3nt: TGTGCCAGCAGCCCCTCCGGCGGGACCGGGGAGCTGTTTTTT

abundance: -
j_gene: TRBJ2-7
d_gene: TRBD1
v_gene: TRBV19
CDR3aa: CASSITGDSYEQYF
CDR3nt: TGTGCCAGTAGTATAACAGGGGACTCCTACGAGCAGTACTTC

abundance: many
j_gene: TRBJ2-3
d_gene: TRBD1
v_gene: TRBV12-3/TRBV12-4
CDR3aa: CASGRTGMADTQYF
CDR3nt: TGTGCCAGCGGAAGGACAGGGATGGCAGATACGCAGTATTTT

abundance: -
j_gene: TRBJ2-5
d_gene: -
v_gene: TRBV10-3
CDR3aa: CAISESVNQETQYF
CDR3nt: TGTGCCATCAGTGAGTCTGTCAACCAAGAGACCCAGTACTTC

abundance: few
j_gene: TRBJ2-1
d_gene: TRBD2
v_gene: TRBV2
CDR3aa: CASSEEGLAGGLRDEQFF
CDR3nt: TGTGCCAGCAGTGAAGAAGGACTAGCGGGGGGGCTTCGGGATGAGCAGTTCTTC

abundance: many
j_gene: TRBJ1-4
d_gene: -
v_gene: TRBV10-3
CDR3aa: CAISGAATNEKLFF
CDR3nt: TGTGCCATCAGTGGGGCGGCAACTAATGAAAAACTGTTTTTT

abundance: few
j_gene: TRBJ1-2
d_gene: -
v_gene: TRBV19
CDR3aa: CASNPADSGRYGYTF
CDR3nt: TGTGCCAGTAACCCGGCGGACTCGGGTCGCTATGGCTACACCTTC

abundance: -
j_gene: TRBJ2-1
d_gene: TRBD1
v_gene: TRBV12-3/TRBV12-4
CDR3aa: CASSSETGDYNEQFF
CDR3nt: TGTGCCAGCAGTTCCGAGACAGGGGACTACAATGAGCAGTTCTTC

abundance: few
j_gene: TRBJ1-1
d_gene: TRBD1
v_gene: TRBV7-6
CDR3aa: CASSPGTVLNTEAFF
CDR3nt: TGTGCCAGCAGCCCCGGGACAGTTTTGAACACTGAAGCTTTCTTT

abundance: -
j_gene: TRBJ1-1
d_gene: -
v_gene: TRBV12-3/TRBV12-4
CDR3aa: CASSPENTEAFF
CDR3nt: TGTGCCAGCAGTCCCGAGAACACTGAAGCTTTCTTT

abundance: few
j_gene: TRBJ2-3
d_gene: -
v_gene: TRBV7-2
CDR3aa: CASSTTRDTQYF
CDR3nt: TGTGCCAGCAGCACGACCCGGGATACGCAGTATTTT

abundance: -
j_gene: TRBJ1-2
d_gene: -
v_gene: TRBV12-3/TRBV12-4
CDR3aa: CASSLDRTYGYTF
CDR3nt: TGTGCCAGCAGCCTAGACAGAACCTATGGCTACACCTTC

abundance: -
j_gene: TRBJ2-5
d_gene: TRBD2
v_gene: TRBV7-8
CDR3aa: CASSLEAAAGGRETQYF
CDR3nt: TGTGCCAGCAGCTTGGAGGCGGCGGCGGGGGGGCGAGAGACCCAGTACTTC

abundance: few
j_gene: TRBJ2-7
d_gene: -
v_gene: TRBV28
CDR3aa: CASLRTGSWEQYF
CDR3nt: TGTGCCAGCCTCAGGACGGGATCGTGGGAGCAGTACTTC

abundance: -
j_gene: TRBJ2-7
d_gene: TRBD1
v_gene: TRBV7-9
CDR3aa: CASSPSPGQGVTYEQYF
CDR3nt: TGTGCCAGCAGCCCCAGCCCCGGACAGGGGGTTACCTACGAGCAGTACTTC

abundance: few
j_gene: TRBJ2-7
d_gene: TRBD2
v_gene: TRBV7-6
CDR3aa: CASSPLAGDSYEQYF
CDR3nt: TGTGCCAGCAGCCCTCTAGCGGGGGATTCCTACGAGCAGTACTTC

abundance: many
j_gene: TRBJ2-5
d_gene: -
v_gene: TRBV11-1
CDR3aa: CASSPPARGESTQYF
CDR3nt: TGTGCCAGCAGCCCCCCAGCACGGGGCGAGTCAACCCAGTACTTC

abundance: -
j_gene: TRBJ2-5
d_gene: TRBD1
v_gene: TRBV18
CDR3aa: CASSPPTGTDQETQYF
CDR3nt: TGTGCCAGCTCACCACCGACTGGGACAGACCAAGAGACCCAGTACTTC

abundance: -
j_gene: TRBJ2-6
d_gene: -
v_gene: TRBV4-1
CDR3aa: CASSQDPYTPPESGANVLTF
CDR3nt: TGCGCCAGCAGCCAAGATCCTTATACCCCCCCGGAATCGGGGGCCAACGTCCTGACTTTC

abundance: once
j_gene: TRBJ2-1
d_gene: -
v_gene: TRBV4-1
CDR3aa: CASSQHISQNNEQFF
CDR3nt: TGCGCCAGCAGCCAGCACATTAGCCAAAACAATGAGCAGTTCTTC

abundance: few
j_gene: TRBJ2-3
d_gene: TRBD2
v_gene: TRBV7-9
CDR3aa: CASSPSGVSTDTQYF
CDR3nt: TGTGCCAGCAGCCCTAGCGGGGTAAGCACAGATACGCAGTATTTT

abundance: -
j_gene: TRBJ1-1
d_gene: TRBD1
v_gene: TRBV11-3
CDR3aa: CASSSGTATEAFF
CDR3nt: TGTGCCAGCAGCTCTGGGACAGCCACTGAAGCTTTCTTT

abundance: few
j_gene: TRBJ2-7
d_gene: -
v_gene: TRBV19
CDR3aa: CASSPGPAGGNEQYF
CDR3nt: TGTGCCAGTAGTCCTGGTCCTGCCGGCGGGAACGAGCAGTACTTC

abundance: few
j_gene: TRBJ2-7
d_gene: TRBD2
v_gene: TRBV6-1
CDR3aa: CASSQREVYEQYF
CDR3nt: TGTGCCAGCAGTCAACGGGAGGTCTACGAGCAGTACTTC

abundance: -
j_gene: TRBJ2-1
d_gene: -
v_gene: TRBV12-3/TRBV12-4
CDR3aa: CASRRGTGIWNEQFF
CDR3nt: TGTGCCAGCAGGCGGGGAACAGGGATTTGGAATGAGCAGTTCTTC

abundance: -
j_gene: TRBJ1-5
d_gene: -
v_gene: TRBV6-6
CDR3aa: CASSYSSASPEPQHF
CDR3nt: TGTGCCAGCAGTTACTCTTCGGCTTCCCCGGAGCCCCAGCATTTT

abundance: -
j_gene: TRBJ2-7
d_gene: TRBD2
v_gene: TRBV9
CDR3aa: CASSVAAGGWYEQYF
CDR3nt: TGTGCCAGCAGCGTAGCAGCGGGGGGGTGGTACGAGCAGTACTTC

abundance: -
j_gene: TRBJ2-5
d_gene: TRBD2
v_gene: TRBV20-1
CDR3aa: CSARDLTVSGGARETQYF
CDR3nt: TGCAGTGCTAGAGATCTTACCGTTAGCGGGGGGGCCAGAGAGACCCAGTACTTC

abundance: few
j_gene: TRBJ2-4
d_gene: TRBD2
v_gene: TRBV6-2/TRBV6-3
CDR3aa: CASSFRLAGAEQGLKNIQYF
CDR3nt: TGTGCCAGCAGTTTCCGACTAGCGGGGGCCGAGCAAGGACTCAAAAACATTCAGTACTTC

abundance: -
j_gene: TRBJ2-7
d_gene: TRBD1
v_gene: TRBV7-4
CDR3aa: CASSATGGNTYEQYF
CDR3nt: TGTGCCAGCAGCGCGACAGGGGGGAACACCTACGAGCAGTACTTC

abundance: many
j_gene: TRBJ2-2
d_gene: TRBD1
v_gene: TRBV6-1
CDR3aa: CASSSLTGSVAGELFF
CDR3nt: TGTGCCAGCAGTTCCCTGACAGGGAGCGTCGCCGGGGAGCTGTTTTTT

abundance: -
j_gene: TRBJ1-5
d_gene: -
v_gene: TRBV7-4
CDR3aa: CASSNTHGGIQPQHF
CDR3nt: TGTGCCAGCAGCAACACCCACGGGGGGATACAGCCCCAGCATTTT

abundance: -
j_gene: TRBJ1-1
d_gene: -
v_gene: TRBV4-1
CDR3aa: CASSPGGRSEAFF
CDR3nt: TGCGCCAGCAGCCCTGGAGGGAGGAGTGAAGCTTTCTTT

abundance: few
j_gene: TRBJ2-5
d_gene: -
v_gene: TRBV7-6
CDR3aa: CASSQNLVETQYF
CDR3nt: TGTGCCAGCAGCCAAAACTTGGTGGAGACCCAGTACTTC

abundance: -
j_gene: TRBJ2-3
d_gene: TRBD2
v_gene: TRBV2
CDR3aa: CASSEASSGGEDTQYF
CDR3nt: TGTGCCAGCAGTGAGGCGTCTAGCGGGGGGGAAGATACGCAGTATTTT

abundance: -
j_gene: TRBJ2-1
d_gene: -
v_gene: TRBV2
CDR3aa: CASSERAAGVGYNEQFF
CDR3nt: TGTGCCAGCAGTGAAAGGGCAGCGGGCGTGGGGTACAATGAGCAGTTCTTC

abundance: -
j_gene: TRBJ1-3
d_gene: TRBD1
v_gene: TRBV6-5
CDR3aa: CASSPGQTTGNTIYF
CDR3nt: TGTGCCAGCAGCCCGGGACAGACTACTGGAAACACCATATATTTT

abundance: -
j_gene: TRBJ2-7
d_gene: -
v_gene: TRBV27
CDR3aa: CASSLGFSYEQYF
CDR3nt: TGTGCCAGCAGTTTAGGGTTTTCCTACGAGCAGTACTTC

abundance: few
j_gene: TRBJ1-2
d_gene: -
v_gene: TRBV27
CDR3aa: CASSRGFLYGYTF
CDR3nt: TGTGCCAGCAGCCGAGGGTTTTTATATGGCTACACCTTC

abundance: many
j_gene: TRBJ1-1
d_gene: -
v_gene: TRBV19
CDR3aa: CASQISLNTEAFF
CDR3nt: TGTGCCAGTCAAATCAGCCTAAACACTGAAGCTTTCTTT

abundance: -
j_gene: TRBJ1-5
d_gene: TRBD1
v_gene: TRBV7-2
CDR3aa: CASSTGTVANQPQHF
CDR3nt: TGTGCCAGCAGCACCGGGACAGTGGCCAATCAGCCCCAGCATTTT